The rows below give T cell receptor beta chains drawn from one sample of a study of T cells in Graves' hyperthyroidism and ophthalmopathy. TCRdb reprocessed the multiplex PCR reads via MiXCR and lists one record per CDR3 protein. The table records 650,000 to 800,000 distinct CDR3 sequences, 45% of them present only once. Sequencing was performed on peripheral blood or thyroid tissue (not recorded which). The receptors were sampled from an adult man with Graves' disease, either hyperthyroidism or ophthalmopathy (not recorded which). CDR3s include the opening cysteine and the closing phenylalanine or tryptophan. A D gene is named only where the DNA matches it firmly. Expanded clones get a size class; other rows say once, few or many, or leave the size out.

v_call: TRBV29-1
clone_size: NA
d_call: NA
j_call: TRBJ2-5
cdr3_aa: CSVVQRGKETQYF
cdr3_nt: TGCAGCGTGGTTCAACGGGGAAAGGAGACCCAGTACTTC

v_call: TRBV2
clone_size: once
d_call: TRBD1
j_call: TRBJ1-2
cdr3_aa: CASSDPTGGYYGYTF
cdr3_nt: TGTGCCAGCAGTGACCCGACAGGGGGCTACTATGGCTACACCTTC

v_call: TRBV20-1
clone_size: NA
d_call: TRBD1
j_call: TRBJ1-5
cdr3_aa: CSATIGTASSNQPQHF
cdr3_nt: TGCAGTGCCACTATTGGGACAGCCTCTAGCAATCAGCCCCAGCATTTT

v_call: TRBV19
clone_size: NA
d_call: TRBD1
j_call: TRBJ2-1
cdr3_aa: CASSNDRGHHNEQFF
cdr3_nt: TGTGCCAGTAGCAACGACAGGGGGCATCACAATGAGCAGTTCTTC

v_call: TRBV15
clone_size: once
d_call: TRBD1
j_call: TRBJ1-6
cdr3_aa: CATTTAGGSPLHF
cdr3_nt: TGTGCCACCACCACGGCAGGGGGCTCACCCCTCCACTTT

v_call: TRBV12-3/TRBV12-4
clone_size: many
d_call: NA
j_call: TRBJ1-6
cdr3_aa: CASSLRAGNSPLHF
cdr3_nt: TGTGCCAGCAGTTTAAGGGCAGGGAATTCACCCCTCCACTTT

v_call: TRBV2
clone_size: many
d_call: TRBD1
j_call: TRBJ1-5
cdr3_aa: CASSEGDRVQPQHF
cdr3_nt: TGTGCCAGCAGTGAAGGGGACAGGGTTCAGCCCCAGCATTTT

v_call: TRBV6-2/TRBV6-3
clone_size: NA
d_call: NA
j_call: TRBJ1-3
cdr3_aa: CASSYSKSSGNTIYF
cdr3_nt: TGTGCCAGCAGTTACTCGAAGAGCTCTGGAAACACCATATATTTT

v_call: TRBV24-1
clone_size: NA
d_call: NA
j_call: TRBJ1-1
cdr3_aa: CATSDNLNTEAFF
cdr3_nt: TGTGCCACCTCGGACAATTTGAACACTGAAGCTTTCTTT

v_call: TRBV5-1
clone_size: NA
d_call: TRBD2
j_call: TRBJ2-7
cdr3_aa: CASSLVAGVPYEQYF
cdr3_nt: TGCGCCAGCAGCTTGGTTGCGGGAGTGCCCTACGAGCAGTACTTC

v_call: TRBV29-1
clone_size: NA
d_call: TRBD1
j_call: TRBJ1-1
cdr3_aa: CSLDRGRNTEAFF
cdr3_nt: TGCAGCTTAGACAGGGGAAGGAACACTGAAGCTTTCTTT

v_call: TRBV9
clone_size: few
d_call: NA
j_call: TRBJ1-3
cdr3_aa: CASSAMGVGNTIYF
cdr3_nt: TGTGCCAGCAGCGCGATGGGTGTTGGAAACACCATATATTTT

v_call: TRBV11-2
clone_size: NA
d_call: TRBD1
j_call: TRBJ1-5
cdr3_aa: CASSLVLSGTGNQPQHF
cdr3_nt: TGTGCCAGCAGCTTAGTTCTTTCCGGGACAGGAAATCAGCCCCAGCATTTT

v_call: TRBV5-1
clone_size: few
d_call: NA
j_call: TRBJ1-1
cdr3_aa: CASSPSGGRGGAFF
cdr3_nt: TGCGCCAGCAGCCCGTCCGGGGGTCGTGGTGGAGCTTTCTTT

v_call: TRBV7-2
clone_size: few
d_call: NA
j_call: TRBJ1-3
cdr3_aa: CASSLFRDSGNTIYF
cdr3_nt: TGTGCCAGCAGCTTATTCCGGGACTCTGGAAACACCATATATTTT

v_call: TRBV7-9
clone_size: NA
d_call: TRBD1
j_call: TRBJ2-6
cdr3_aa: CASSFGAAGGYGANVLTF
cdr3_nt: TGTGCCAGCAGCTTTGGGGCGGCAGGGGGCTATGGGGCCAACGTCCTGACTTTC

v_call: TRBV7-9
clone_size: NA
d_call: TRBD1
j_call: TRBJ1-1
cdr3_aa: CASSLGPGQGMNTEAFF
cdr3_nt: TGTGCCAGCAGCTTAGGACCGGGACAGGGGATGAACACTGAAGCTTTCTTT

v_call: TRBV9
clone_size: NA
d_call: TRBD1
j_call: TRBJ1-1
cdr3_aa: CASSASGQGSGAAFF
cdr3_nt: TGTGCCAGCAGCGCCTCGGGACAGGGGAGTGGGGCAGCTTTCTTT

v_call: TRBV7-6
clone_size: once
d_call: TRBD1
j_call: TRBJ2-7
cdr3_aa: CASSIGAGQGYEQYF
cdr3_nt: TGTGCCAGCAGCATAGGGGCCGGACAGGGCTACGAGCAGTACTTC

v_call: TRBV12-3/TRBV12-4
clone_size: many
d_call: NA
j_call: TRBJ1-5
cdr3_aa: CASSLAENQPQHF
cdr3_nt: TGTGCCAGCAGTTTAGCGGAGAATCAGCCCCAGCATTTT